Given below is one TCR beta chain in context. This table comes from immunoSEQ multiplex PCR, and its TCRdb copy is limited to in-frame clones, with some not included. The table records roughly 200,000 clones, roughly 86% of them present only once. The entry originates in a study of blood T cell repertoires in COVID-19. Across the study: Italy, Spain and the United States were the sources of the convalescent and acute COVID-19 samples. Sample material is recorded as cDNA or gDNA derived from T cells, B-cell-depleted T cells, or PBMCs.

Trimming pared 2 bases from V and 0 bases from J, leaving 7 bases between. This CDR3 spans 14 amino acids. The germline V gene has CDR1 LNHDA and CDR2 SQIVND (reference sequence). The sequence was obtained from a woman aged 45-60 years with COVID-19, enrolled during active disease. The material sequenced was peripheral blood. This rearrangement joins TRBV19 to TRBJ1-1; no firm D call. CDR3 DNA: TGTGCCAGTAGTATAAGCGACCTGAACACTGAAGCTTTCTTT. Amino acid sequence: CASSISDLNTEAFF.